The 19 T cell receptor beta chains presented below share a single source sample, sequenced in a study of cytotoxic CD8 clonotypes in ibrutinib-treated CLL. Some clones are missing from TCRdb's copy, which holds only in-frame ones; the method was immunoSEQ multiplex PCR. The table includes around 200,000 clones, roughly three quarters detected once. Sequenced here: PBMCs, sampled after 12 months of ibrutinib treatment. These receptor sequences come from a human donor with chronic lymphocytic leukemia.

The chain combines TRBV6-1 with TRBJ2-6; D unresolved. The germline CDR1 and CDR2 sequences are MNHNS and SASEGT. V lost 8 bases and J lost 1, with 6 bases in between. The CDR3 spans 13 residues. CDR3 region: CASLGSGANVLTF. The CDR3 DNA reads as TGTGCCAGCTTGGGGTCTGGGGCCAACGTCCTGACTTTC.

This clone occurred a few times. The CDR3: CASSFGRTQPQHF. CDR3 nucleotides: TGTGCCAGCAGTTTCGGGAGGACACAGCCCCAGCATTTT. The gene calls are TRBV27 and TRBJ1-5, with a weak D call TRBD1 (5 bases). Trimming pared 3 bases from V and 7 bases from J, leaving 10 bases between. The CDR3 has 13 residues. Germline loops: CDR1 MNHEY, CDR2 SMNVEV (reference sequence).

The chain couples TRBV10-1 to TRBJ1-2, with 12 bases lining up with TRBD1. Germline CDR1 and CDR2: WNHNN and SYGVQD (reference sequence). This CDR3 is built from 15 residues. Losses at the gene ends were 3 bases for V and 8 bases for J; bases not matched to a gene: 7. This CDR3 reads CASSEGRDRGLGYTF. DNA of the CDR3: TGCGCCAGCAGTGAAGGGAGGGACAGGGGGCTCGGCTACACCTTC.

CDR3 protein: CAWNKGLVDTQYF. The CDR3, as DNA: TGTGCCTGGAATAAGGGACTAGTGGATACGCAGTATTTT. The rearrangement joins TRBV30 to TRBJ2-3; 8 nucleotides align to TRBD2. This CDR3 has 13 residues. Germline assignment: CDR1 GTSNPN and CDR2 SVGIG (reference sequence). V gave up 4 bases and J gave up 6 bases; unmatched junction bases: 6.

This chain uses TRBV4-1 with TRBJ2-3; D is ambiguous. Germline V gives CDR1 MGHRA, CDR2 YSYEKL. The CDR3 has 15 residues. V was pared by 2 bases and J by 4 bases, with 13 bases between. CDR3 sequence: CASSQQSAGPDTQYF. Written as DNA, the CDR3 is TGCGCCAGCAGCCAACAATCAGCTGGCCCAGATACGCAGTATTTT.

V and J are TRBV30 and TRBJ2-1, with D maybe TRBD2 (5 bases). Germline CDR1 GTSNPN, CDR2 SVGIG (reference sequence). Trimming left V 0 bases short and J 8 bases short, with 14 bases between. The CDR3 contains 14 residues. The CDR3 is CAWSVGITGDEQFF. CDR3 sequence (DNA): TGTGCCTGGAGTGTAGGAATTACCGGGGATGAGCAGTTCTTC.

V gene TRBV4-1 combines with J gene TRBJ1-2; TRBD1 might be the D (6 bases). V was shortened by 6 bases and J by 4 bases, with 12 bases between the two germline ends. The CDR3 sequence is 13 residues long. Germline V lookup: CDR1 MGHRA, CDR2 YSYEKL. CDR3 protein: CASRDTGSYGYTF. CDR3 nucleotide sequence: TGCGCCAGCAGGGATACAGGGAGCTATGGCTACACCTTC.

This rearrangement joins TRBV4-2 to TRBJ1-3; weak D call: TRBD1 (6 bases). The CDR3 consists of 17 residues. Germline V gene sequence: CDR1 LGHNA, CDR2 YNFKEQ. With 1 base removed from V and 9 bases from J, the gap between germline ends came to 22 bases. In DNA form, the CDR3 reads TGTGCCAGCAGCCAAGGGCAGGGGTTCGGGATCGCGAGCACCATATATTTT. Its translation is CASSQGQGFGIASTIYF.

This chain connects TRBV28 to TRBJ2-3; perhaps TRBD1 as D (7 bases). CDR1 is MDHEN, CDR2 SYDVKM, per germline. This CDR3 is 15 amino acids long. The V gene lost 5 bases and the J gene lost 2 bases, with 14 bases spanning the gap. CDR3: CASSQTGTFTDTQYF. CDR3 coding DNA: TGTGCCAGCAGTCAGACAGGGACTTTCACAGATACGCAGTATTTT.

The genes are TRBV2 and TRBJ1-5, with TRBD1 as a possible D gene (5 bases). Germline-derived CDR1 and CDR2 are SNHLY and FYNNEI. Trimming left V 6 bases short and J 7 bases short, with 13 bases between. The CDR3 has 13 residues. Here the CDR3 reads CASRGDGWQPQHF. CDR3 nucleotide sequence: TGTGCCAGCAGGGGGGACGGGTGGCAGCCCCAGCATTTT.

The chain combines TRBV4-1 with TRBJ2-7, with 12 bases lining up with TRBD2. Germline CDR1 reads MGHRA; CDR2 reads YSYEKL. CDR3 length equals 18 residues. With 0 bases clipped from V and 0 bases from J, the junction kept 6 bases outside the gene matches. The DNA for the CDR3 is TGCGCCAGCAGCCAAGATATCGGGACTAGCGGGCCCTCCTACGAGCAGTACTTC. Residues: CASSQDIGTSGPSYEQYF.

The count of this clone is one. The chain recombines TRBV2 with TRBJ2-3, with D perhaps TRBD2 (6 bases). Germline V gives CDR1 SNHLY, CDR2 FYNNEI. Deletions cut 10 bases from V and 7 bases from J, with 18 bases between. The CDR3 sequence is 13 residues long. This chain's CDR3 is CATHGTGDNTQYF. The CDR3 DNA sequence: TGTGCCACCCACGGGACTGGGGATAATACGCAGTATTTT.

The chain recombines TRBV19 with TRBJ2-7, with 9 bases lining up with TRBD1. V lost 5 bases to trimming and J lost 4 bases; unmatched junction nucleotides: 12. The CDR3 spans 16 residues. Germline CDR1 reads LNHDA; CDR2 reads SQIVND (reference sequence). DNA of the CDR3: TGTGCCAGTAGTTCTCTGGGGACAGGGACGGGTTACGAGCAGTACTTC. Protein product: CASSSLGTGTGYEQYF.

This clone was detected a few times. The chain employs TRBV9 and TRBJ1-6; tentatively, D is TRBD1 (6 bases). From germline, CDR1 is SGDLS and CDR2 YYNGEE. This CDR3 region has 16 residues. Trimming removed 0 bases at V and 5 bases at J, with 12 bases between. This CDR3 is CASSVERAGDNSPLHF. DNA for the CDR3: TGTGCCAGCAGCGTAGAGAGAGCAGGGGATAATTCACCCCTCCACTTT.

The genes are TRBV28 and TRBJ1-5; D may be TRBD1 (6 bases). The length of the CDR3 is 14 residues. Germline V lookup: CDR1 MDHEN, CDR2 SYDVKM. Trimming removed 2 bases from V and 2 bases from J, with 7 bases in between. The DNA of the CDR3 is TGTGCCAGCAGTTTAGGGGGCGGCAATCAGCCCCAGCATTTT. Amino acids: CASSLGGGNQPQHF.

The rearrangement joins TRBV6-1 to TRBJ2-3; 10 bases are a match to TRBD2. CDR1 is MNHNS, CDR2 SASEGT, per germline. This CDR3 contains 14 residues. J gave up 5 bases and V 8 bases, and 7 bases lay outside the gene matches. CDR3 sequence (DNA): TGTGCCAGCGGCCAGCGGGGGGGCGTAGATACGCAGTATTTT. Translation gives CASGQRGGVDTQYF.

This clone came up a few times. The genes are TRBV7-9 and TRBJ1-5; no firm D call. Germline values: CDR1 SEHNR, CDR2 FQNEAQ (reference sequence). The V end lost 3 bases, the J end lost 6 bases, and 18 bases lay between the germline ends. This CDR3 comprises 16 residues. The CDR3 nucleotides are TGTGCCAGCAGCTTTTCGGACCTCACCGGGAGTCAGCCCCAGCATTTT. It translates to CASSFSDLTGSQPQHF. The variable domain in full, completed from reference TRBV7-9 and TRBJ1-5, reads DTGVSQNPRHKITKRGQNVTFRCDPISEHNRLYWYRQTLGQGPEFLTYFQNEAQLEKSRLLSDRFSAERPKGSFSTLEIQRTEQGDSAMYLCASSFSDLTGSQPQHFGDGTRLSIL.

The chain joins TRBV28 to TRBJ1-2; D is unresolved. Germline-derived CDR1 and CDR2 are MDHEN and SYDVKM. CDR3 size: 13 residues. Between the trimmed V and J ends, which lost 1 base and 7 bases, there was a span of 10 bases. CDR3 coding DNA: TGTGCCAGCAGTTTATCCGGGAGGAGTGGCTACACCTTC. Translation: CASSLSGRSGYTF.

This clone was seen a handful of times. The chain joins TRBV6-5 to TRBJ1-2; 8 bases map to TRBD1. CDR1 and CDR2 (germline): MNHEY, SVGAGI. V gave up 6 bases and J gave up 3 bases; unmatched junction bases: 9. The CDR3 runs 15 residues. For the CDR3, the DNA is TGTGCCAGCAGCCCAGGACAGGGAAGAGACTATGGCTACACCTTC. This gives the protein CASSPGQGRDYGYTF.